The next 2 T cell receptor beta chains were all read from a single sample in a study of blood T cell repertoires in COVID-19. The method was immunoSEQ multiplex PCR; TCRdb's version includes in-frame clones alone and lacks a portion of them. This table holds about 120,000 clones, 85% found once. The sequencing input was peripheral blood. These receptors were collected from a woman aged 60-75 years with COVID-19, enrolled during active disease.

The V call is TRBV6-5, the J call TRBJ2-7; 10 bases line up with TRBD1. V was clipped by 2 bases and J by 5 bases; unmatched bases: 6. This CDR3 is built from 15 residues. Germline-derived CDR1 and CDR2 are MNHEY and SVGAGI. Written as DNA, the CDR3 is TGTGCCAGCAGTTACGACGGACAGGGGGTTCACGAGCAGTACTTC. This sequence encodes CASSYDGQGVHEQYF.

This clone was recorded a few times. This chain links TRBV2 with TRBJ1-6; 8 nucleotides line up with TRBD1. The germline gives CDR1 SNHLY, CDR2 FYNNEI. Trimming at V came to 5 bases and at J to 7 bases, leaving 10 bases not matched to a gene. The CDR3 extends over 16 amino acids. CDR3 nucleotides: TGTGCCAGCAGTCGGACAGGGCCTGGGAGGAATTCACCCCTCCACTTT. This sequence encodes CASSRTGPGRNSPLHF.